These 15 T cell receptor beta chains share one sample of origin, sequenced in a study of cytomegalovirus exposure and HLA in healthy donors (dated by TCRdb to the late 2010s). Preparation of the library involved the immunoSEQ multiplex PCR assay. A mixture of 60 forward primers for TCR Vbeta segments and 13 reverse primers for TCR Jbeta segments was used in the multiplex PCR. Here the immuneACCESS table is served through TCRdb, limited to in-frame sequences with V and J called. Missing clones are a known gap in these copies; in checked studies unresolved V genes cover under half, and the rest lacks a known reason. For this sample the table gives about 82,000 clones, of which around 74% were detected only once. 6.2% of the sample comes from the top ten. Sequenced material: PBMCs. These receptors all come from a woman in her 50s in good health and CMV-seropositive.

The chain is built from TRBV18 and TRBJ2-1, with D hard to call. Germline loops: CDR1 KGHSH, CDR2 LQKENI. V was shortened by 8 bases and J by 7 bases, with 9 bases between the two germline ends. The CDR3 has 11 amino acids. The CDR3 spells CASTNQNEQFF. In nucleotides, the CDR3 is TGTGCCAGCACAAACCAGAATGAGCAGTTCTTC. Full variable domain (rest looked up from reference TRBV18 and TRBJ2-1): NAGVMQNPRHLVRRRGQEARLRCSPMKGHSHVYWYRQLPEEGLKFMVYLQKENIIDESGMPKERFSAEFPKEGPSILRIQQVVRGDSAAYFCASTNQNEQFFGPGTRLTVL.

The CDR3 here is CSGSERLVQYF. The CDR3 bases are TGCAGCGGCAGTGAACGACTAGTTCAGTATTTT. The gene calls are TRBV29-1 and TRBJ2-3; a possible D gene is TRBD2 (6 bases). Germline V lookup: CDR1 SQVTM, CDR2 ANQGSEA. V lost 7 bases and J 12 bases, leaving 17 bases between the germline ends. The CDR3 has 11 amino acids.

The V gene is TRBV30, the J gene TRBJ2-1, with D perhaps matching TRBD2 (5 bases). Germline loops: CDR1 GTSNPN, CDR2 SVGIG (reference sequence). V dropped 1 base and J dropped 2 bases, with 6 bases sitting between them. The CDR3 covers 13 residues. The CDR3 loop reads CAWSGGAYNEQFF. The CDR3 DNA follows: TGTGCCTGGAGTGGGGGAGCCTACAATGAGCAGTTCTTC. Variable domain in full (rest from reference TRBV30 and TRBJ2-1): SQTIHQWPATLVQPVGSPLSLECTVEGTSNPNLYWYRQAAGRGLQLLFYSVGIGQISSEVPQNLSASRPQDRQFILSSKKLLLSDSGFYLCAWSGGAYNEQFFGPGTRLTVL.

The sample holds a few counts of this clone. The chain uses TRBV6-1 and TRBJ2-7, with D possibly matching TRBD2 (6 bases). The CDR3 consists of 13 residues. Germline loops: CDR1 MNHNS, CDR2 SASEGT. V lost 6 bases to trimming and J lost 3 bases, with 12 bases between them. DNA for the CDR3: TGTGCCAGCAGGGATATGGGACTCTACGAGCAGTACTTC. Protein product: CASRDMGLYEQYF.

The V gene is TRBV4-2, the J gene TRBJ2-7; TRBD2 agrees at 7 bases. V lost 0 bases to trimming and J lost 0 bases; unmatched junction nucleotides: 5. CDR1 is LGHNA and CDR2 is YNFKEQ in the germline V gene. This CDR3 has 16 residues. CDR3 region: CASSQDLAVSSYEQYF. The CDR3 region has the DNA TGTGCCAGCAGCCAAGACCTAGCGGTGAGCTCCTACGAGCAGTACTTC.

The chain links TRBV7-9 to TRBJ2-1, with 10 bases lining up with TRBD2. This CDR3 region has 16 residues. V lost 2 bases to trimming and J lost 4 bases; unmatched junction nucleotides: 5. In germline, CDR1 is SEHNR, CDR2 FQNEAQ (reference sequence). The CDR3 reads CASSLSTSGKYNEQFF. In nucleotides, the CDR3 is TGTGCCAGCAGCTTATCAACTAGCGGGAAGTACAATGAGCAGTTCTTC. Looking up the rest from reference TRBV7-9 and TRBJ2-1 gives the full variable domain: DTGVSQNPRHKITKRGQNVTFRCDPISEHNRLYWYRQTLGQGPEFLTYFQNEAQLEKSRLLSDRFSAERPKGSFSTLEIQRTEQGDSAMYLCASSLSTSGKYNEQFFGPGTRLTVL.

The J gene is TRBJ1-5, the V gene TRBV6-8, with a weak D call TRBD1 (6 bases). The CDR3 extends over 15 amino acids. V dropped 7 bases and J dropped 4 bases, with 17 bases sitting between them. Per germline, CDR1 MNHGY and CDR2 SAAAGT. The CDR3 here is CASTEAGADNQPQHF. For the CDR3, the DNA is TGTGCCAGCACCGAGGCAGGGGCCGATAATCAGCCCCAGCATTTT.

Only a few counts were recorded for this clone. The CDR3 DNA reads TGTGCCAGCAGCCCCGGGCGGGGCCTCAATGAGCAGTTCTTC. Its protein product is CASSPGRGLNEQFF. The chain has TRBV6-5 and TRBJ2-1, with a weak D call TRBD2 (6 bases). Germline V lookup: CDR1 MNHEY, CDR2 SVGAGI. V lost 6 bases and J lost 6, with 15 bases in between. The CDR3 consists of 14 residues.

In its sample, this clone ranks as medium-sized. This chain links TRBV28 with TRBJ2-7; D may be TRBD2 (6 bases). CDR1 and CDR2 from the germline V gene are MDHEN and SYDVKM. V lost 8 bases and J lost 4, with 18 bases in between. The CDR3 runs 14 residues. The CDR3 protein is CASRSTAGWYEQYF. In DNA, the CDR3 is TGTGCCAGCCGTTCCACGGCGGGATGGTACGAGCAGTACTTC.

This clone has more than one count but fewer than ten. The chain employs TRBV5-4 and TRBJ2-4, with 9 bases lining up with TRBD1. Germline V gives CDR1 SGHNT, CDR2 YYREEE (reference sequence). CDR3 length: 18 residues. The V and J ends lost 4 bases and 4 bases, in that order; junction bases with no gene match: 15. Here the CDR3 reads CASSARTGEFGGKNIQYF. The CDR3, as DNA: TGTGCCAGCAGCGCTAGGACAGGGGAATTTGGTGGGAAAAACATTCAGTACTTC.

The chain has TRBV11-2 and TRBJ2-3; D remains unclear. This CDR3 comprises 15 residues. Germline V gene sequence: CDR1 SGHAT, CDR2 FQNNGV. V was pared by 3 bases and J by 6 bases, with 16 bases between. The CDR3 sequence is CASSLAAVGSDTQYF. The CDR3 nucleotides are TGTGCCAGCAGCTTGGCGGCGGTCGGGTCGGATACGCAGTATTTT.

This sequence joins TRBV7-9 and TRBJ1-1; D is perhaps TRBD1 (6 bases). This CDR3 has 14 amino acids. Trimming stripped 5 bases from V and 1 base from J, with 11 bases between. CDR1 is SEHNR and CDR2 is FQNEAQ in the germline V gene (reference sequence). The CDR3 protein is CASSLTRGNTEAFF. CDR3 nucleotides: TGTGCCAGCAGCCTAACCAGGGGGAACACTGAAGCTTTCTTT.

The V gene is TRBV7-1, the J gene TRBJ2-2; tentatively, D is TRBD2 (6 bases). TRBV7-1 is an ORF, and what it does is uncertain. Between the trimmed V and J ends, which lost 7 bases and 1 base, there was a span of 40 bases. The CDR3 sequence is 24 residues long. This CDR3 reads CASTSYHSGCGSWAGRMNTGELFF. In nucleotides, the CDR3 is TGTGCCAGCACCTCTTATCATTCGGGTTGTGGATCTTGGGCGGGACGGATGAACACCGGGGAGCTGTTTTTT.

To note about this clone: The CDR3 carries no conserved terminal phenylalanine or tryptophan, so it likely arises from a read error. It is unclear where the CDR3 begins or ends on the DNA, so no DNA is shown, and the CDR3 is as TCRdb lists it. The chain is built from TRBV5-8 and TRBJ1-1; TRBD1, the D gene given by the table, was not confirmed from the DNA. The CDR3 is 11 amino acids long, termini counted. The V gene's germline CDR1 is SGHTS and CDR2 YDEGEE. The CDR3 sequence: CASSLGTTGAC.

This chain uses TRBV2 with TRBJ1-5; D unclear. The ends were cut back, 3 bases at V and 7 bases at J, with 7 bases in the middle. The germline V gene has CDR1 SNHLY and CDR2 FYNNEI. CDR3 size: 12 residues. In DNA, the CDR3 is TGTGCCAGCAGTGATGGCCAGCAGCCCCAGCATTTT. Amino acids: CASSDGQQPQHF.